A selection of T cell receptor beta chains follows, all from one sample in a study of Ad26.COV2.S vaccination and SARS-CoV-2 variants. Sequenced by immunoSEQ multiplex PCR; TCRdb stores in-frame clones only, minus some. The table records about 390,000 clones, approximately 90% of them present only once. Sequencing used peripheral blood, obtained in a trial of Ad26.COV2.S vaccine versus placebo. The receptors originated from a person aged 18-65 years who received the Ad26.COV2.S COVID-19 vaccine or a placebo. Each CDR3 is given with its conserved first and last residue. D genes are given only for firm matches.

J,length,D,V,DNA,CDR3
TRBJ1-1,14,-,TRBV5-1,TGCGCCAGCAGCTCGCAAGTGACTAACACTGAAGCTTTCTTT,CASSSQVTNTEAFF
TRBJ2-2,15,-,TRBV10-3,TGTGCCATCAGTGAGTCAACACTGGGGACCGGGGAGCTGTTTTTT,CAISESTLGTGELFF
TRBJ2-1,14,-,TRBV9,TGTGCCAGCAGCGTAGGGGGGGCCTACAATGAGCAGTTCTTC,CASSVGGAYNEQFF
TRBJ2-6,15,-,TRBV6-5,TGTGCCAGCAGTACGGACAGTTCTGGGGCCAACGTCCTGACTTTC,CASSTDSSGANVLTF
TRBJ2-7,16,-,TRBV19,TGTGCCAGTAGTATAGATGGTGGTCAAAAACTCTACGAGCAGTACTTC,CASSIDGGQKLYEQYF
TRBJ2-3,15,TRBD2,TRBV30,TGTGCCTGGAGTGTGGCTAGCGGATACACAGATACGCAGTATTTT,CAWSVASGYTDTQYF
TRBJ2-7,15,TRBD2,TRBV5-8,TGTGCCAGCAGCTTCTGGACTAGCGCGTCCTACGAGCAGTACTTC,CASSFWTSASYEQYF
TRBJ2-3,18,TRBD2,TRBV5-1,TGCGCCAGCAGCTTGGCCCTCACTAGCGGGGGGGGCACAGATACGCAGTATTTT,CASSLALTSGGGTDTQYF
TRBJ2-5,13,-,TRBV15,TGTGCCACCAGCAGAGGAGGGCTTGAGACCCAGTACTTC,CATSRGGLETQYF
TRBJ2-4,14,TRBD2,TRBV28,TGTGCCAGCTTAGCGGGGGGCCTTGGGGGAATTCAGTACTTC,CASLAGGLGGIQYF
TRBJ1-2,14,-,TRBV19,TGTGCCAGTAGTATAAGAGACAGAAACTATGGCTACACCTTC,CASSIRDRNYGYTF
TRBJ1-1,17,TRBD1,TRBV7-9,TGTGCCAGCAGCTCACCACAGGGGGCGGAGTGGGACACTGAAGCTTTCTTT,CASSSPQGAEWDTEAFF
TRBJ2-5,15,-,TRBV4-1,TGCGCCAGCAGCCAAGACCCCCCCGGGGAAGAGACCCAGTACTTC,CASSQDPPGEETQYF